This T cell receptor (beta chain) was observed in a study of blood T cell repertoires in COVID-19. Across the whole study: Whether acute or convalescent, the COVID-19 samples came from the United States, Italy and Spain. Sources were T cells, B-cell-depleted T cells, or PBMCs; the material itself was cDNA or gDNA.

As handled by the study authors: The assay estimated nucleated cells by amplifying reference gene primers. Here immunoSEQ multiplex PCR was the method, and the copy in TCRdb shows in-frame clones only, minus some. That table furnishes V, J and clone size, whereas the DNA furnished D and trimming. The data contain about 220,000 clones, about 86% of them singletons. CDR3 length equals 17 residues. Germline V gene data show CDR1 as LNHDA and CDR2 as SQIVND (reference sequence). V dropped 4 bases and J dropped 7 bases, with 20 bases sitting between them. The J gene is TRBJ1-6, the V gene TRBV19; TRBD1 is a possible D gene (5 bases). This clonotype was sampled from a woman aged 25 to 45 who had recovered from COVID-19. Material for sequencing was peripheral blood. CDR3 in DNA: TGTGCCAGTAGTAGGAACCGGGACGGGAGTGGGAATTCACCCCTCCACTTT. As protein: CASSRNRDGSGNSPLHF.